The clone carrying this T cell receptor beta chain was seen ten or more times. Germline-derived CDR1 and CDR2 are LNHNV and YYDKDF (reference sequence). This CDR3 has 16 amino acids. V lost 0 bases and J lost 2, with 11 bases in between. This record belongs to a study of T cells in Graves' hyperthyroidism and ophthalmopathy. Authors of the study amplified TCR beta CDR3 regions from RNA transcripts. The HTBI primer set drove a first-round RT-PCR of the TCR CDR3. TCRdb re-called the multiplex PCR reads with MiXCR, one entry per CDR3 protein. The sample carries a few hundred thousand distinct CDR3 sequences, under 60% recorded once.

Sequencing input: peripheral blood or thyroid tissue (not recorded which). The TCR originated in a woman aged 18 to 35 with Graves' hyperthyroidism. The rearrangement uses TRBV15 and TRBJ1-5; D not certain. The CDR3 region is CATSRDPIAGNQPQHF. The DNA of the CDR3 is TGTGCCACCAGCAGAGATCCGATAGCTGGCAATCAGCCCCAGCATTTT.